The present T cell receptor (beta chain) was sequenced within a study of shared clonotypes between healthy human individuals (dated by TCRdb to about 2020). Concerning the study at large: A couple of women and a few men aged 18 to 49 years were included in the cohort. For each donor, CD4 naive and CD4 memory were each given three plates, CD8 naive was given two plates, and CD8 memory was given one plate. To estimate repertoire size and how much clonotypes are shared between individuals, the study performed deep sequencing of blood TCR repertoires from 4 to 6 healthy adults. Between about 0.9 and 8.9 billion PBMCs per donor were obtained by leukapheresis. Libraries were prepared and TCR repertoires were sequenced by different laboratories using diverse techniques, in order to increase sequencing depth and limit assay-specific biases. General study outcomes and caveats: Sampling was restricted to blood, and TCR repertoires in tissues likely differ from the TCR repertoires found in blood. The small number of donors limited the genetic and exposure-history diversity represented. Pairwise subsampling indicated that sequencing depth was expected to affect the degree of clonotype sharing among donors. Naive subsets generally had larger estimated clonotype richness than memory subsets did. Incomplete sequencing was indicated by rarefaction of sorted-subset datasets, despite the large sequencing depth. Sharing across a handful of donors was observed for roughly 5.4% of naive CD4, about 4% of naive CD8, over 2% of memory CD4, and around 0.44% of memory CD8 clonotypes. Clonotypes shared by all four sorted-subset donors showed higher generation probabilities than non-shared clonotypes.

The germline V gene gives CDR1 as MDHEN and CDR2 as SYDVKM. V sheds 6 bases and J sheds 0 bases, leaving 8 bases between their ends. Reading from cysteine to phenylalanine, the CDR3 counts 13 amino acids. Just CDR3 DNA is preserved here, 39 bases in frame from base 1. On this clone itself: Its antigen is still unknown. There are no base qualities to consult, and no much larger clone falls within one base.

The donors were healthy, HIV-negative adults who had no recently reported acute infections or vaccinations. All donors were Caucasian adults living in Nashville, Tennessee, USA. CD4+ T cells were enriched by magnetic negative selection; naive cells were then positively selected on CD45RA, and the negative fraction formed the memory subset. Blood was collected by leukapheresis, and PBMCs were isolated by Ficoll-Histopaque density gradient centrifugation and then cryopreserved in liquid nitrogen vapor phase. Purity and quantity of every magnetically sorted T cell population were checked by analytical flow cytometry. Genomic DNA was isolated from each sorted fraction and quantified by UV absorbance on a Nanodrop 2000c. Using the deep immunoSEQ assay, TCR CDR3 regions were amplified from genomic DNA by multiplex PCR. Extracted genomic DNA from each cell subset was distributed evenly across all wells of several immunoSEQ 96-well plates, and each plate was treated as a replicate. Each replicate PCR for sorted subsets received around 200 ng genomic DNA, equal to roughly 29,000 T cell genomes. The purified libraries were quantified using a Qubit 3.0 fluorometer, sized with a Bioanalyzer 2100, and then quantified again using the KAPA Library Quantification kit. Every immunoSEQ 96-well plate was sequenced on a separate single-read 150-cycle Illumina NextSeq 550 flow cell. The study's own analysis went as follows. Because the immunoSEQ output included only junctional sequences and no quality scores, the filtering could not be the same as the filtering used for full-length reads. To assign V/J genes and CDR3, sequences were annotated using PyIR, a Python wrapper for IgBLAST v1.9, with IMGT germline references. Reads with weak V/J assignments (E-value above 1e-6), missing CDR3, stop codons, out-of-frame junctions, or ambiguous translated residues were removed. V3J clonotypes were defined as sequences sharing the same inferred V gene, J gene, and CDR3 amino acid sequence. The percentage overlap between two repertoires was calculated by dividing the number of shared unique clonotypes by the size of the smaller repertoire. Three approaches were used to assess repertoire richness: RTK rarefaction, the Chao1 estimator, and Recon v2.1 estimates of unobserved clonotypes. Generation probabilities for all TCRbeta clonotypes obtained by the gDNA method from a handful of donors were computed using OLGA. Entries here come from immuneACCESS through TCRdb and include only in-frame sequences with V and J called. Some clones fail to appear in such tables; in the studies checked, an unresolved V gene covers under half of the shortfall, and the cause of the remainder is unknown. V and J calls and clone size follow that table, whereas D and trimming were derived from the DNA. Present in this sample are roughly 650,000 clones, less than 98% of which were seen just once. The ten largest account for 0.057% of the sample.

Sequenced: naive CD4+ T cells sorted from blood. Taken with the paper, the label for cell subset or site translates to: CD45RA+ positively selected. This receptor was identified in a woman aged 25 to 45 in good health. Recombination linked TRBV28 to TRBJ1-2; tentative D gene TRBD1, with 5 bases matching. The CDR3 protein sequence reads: CASRGGANYGYTF. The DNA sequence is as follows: TGTGCCAGCAGGGGGGGAGCTAACTATGGCTACACCTTC.